What follows are 10 T cell receptor beta chains derived from one specimen sequenced in a study of chemoradiotherapy in HPV16-positive cancers. Using immunoSEQ multiplex PCR, the repertoire was profiled, and TCRdb retains in-frame clones only, with some absent. This sample carries about 7,500 clones, roughly 91% of them seen once, and the ten largest clones take about 4%. This sample was obtained from a patient who underwent chemoradiotherapy. The receptors were sampled from a human donor with HPV-associated anogenital cancer.

The gene calls are TRBV16 and TRBJ1-5, with 7 bases that match TRBD1. The CDR3 spans 15 residues. Germline V gene lookup returns CDR1 KGHSY and CDR2 FQNENV. J lost 5 bases, V lost 4 bases, and 8 bases had no gene match. The CDR3 sequence: CASSPHLDRDQPQHF. CDR3 DNA: TGTGCCAGCAGCCCGCATCTTGACAGGGATCAGCCCCAGCATTTT.

This chain connects TRBV6-5 to TRBJ2-3, with TRBD2 matching 9 bases. J gave up 5 bases and V 0 bases, and 3 bases lay outside the gene matches. CDR1 MNHEY and CDR2 SVGAGI come from the germline V gene. The CDR3 loop spans 15 amino acids. CDR3 in amino acids: CASSYSALAGDTQYF. The CDR3 DNA reads TGTGCCAGCAGTTACTCTGCACTAGCGGGAGATACGCAGTATTTT.

The chain couples TRBV2 to TRBJ2-1, with TRBD1 identical over 7 bases. CDR3 length equals 12 residues. The germline V gene has CDR1 SNHLY and CDR2 FYNNEI. Trimming removed 6 bases from V and 10 bases from J; junction bases left unmatched: 6. Written as DNA, the CDR3 is TGTGCCAGCAGGGTTACAGGGGTGGAGCAGTTCTTC. It encodes CASRVTGVEQFF.

V is TRBV29-1 and J is TRBJ1-2, with a weak D call TRBD1 (5 bases). CDR3 length: 13 residues. Between the trimmed V and J ends, which lost 5 bases and 4 bases, there was a span of 14 bases. Germline lookup yields CDR1 SQVTM and CDR2 ANQGSEA. The CDR3 nucleotides are TGCAGCGTTATTCGCGGGGCTGGCTATGGCTACACCTTC. As protein: CSVIRGAGYGYTF.

This chain's CDR3 is CASSREGAQVEQYF. CDR3 in DNA: TGTGCCAGCAGCCGCGAGGGGGCGCAGGTTGAGCAGTACTTC. The rearrangement joins TRBV13 to TRBJ2-7, with TRBD1 matching 7 bases. J lost 7 bases, V lost 5 bases, and 11 bases had no gene match. Looked up from germline, CDR1 is PRHDT and CDR2 is FYEKMQ (reference sequence). The CDR3 loop spans 14 amino acids.

The chain links TRBV18 to TRBJ2-2; D is unclear. V lost 4 bases, J lost 0 bases, and 9 bases lay in between. CDR3 length: 15 residues. The V gene's germline CDR1 is KGHSH and CDR2 LQKENI. In DNA, the CDR3 is TGTGCCAGCTCACGGGCCGTTGCGAACACCGGGGAGCTGTTTTTT. Translating it yields CASSRAVANTGELFF.

The chain carries TRBV7-9 and TRBJ2-3, with D uncertain. The CDR3 is 14 amino acids. The V and J ends lost 1 base and 4 bases respectively, with 9 bases between them. Germline V gene data show CDR1 as SEHNR and CDR2 as FQNEAQ (reference sequence). CDR3 region: CASSLGSLPDTQYF. In DNA form, the CDR3 reads TGTGCCAGCAGCTTAGGGTCGTTACCAGATACGCAGTATTTT.

This chain connects TRBV27 to TRBJ2-3; 8 positions match TRBD1. Germline CDR1 MNHEY, CDR2 SMNVEV (reference sequence). The CDR3 is 16 residues long. V shed 0 bases, J shed 3 bases, and the junction held 5 bases outside the gene matches. As DNA, the CDR3 is TGTGCCAGCAGTTTATCCGACAGGGGCCGTACAGATACGCAGTATTTT. It encodes CASSLSDRGRTDTQYF.

V gene TRBV6-1 combines with J gene TRBJ2-1, with D possibly being TRBD2 (6 bases). The CDR3 covers 17 residues. Germline loops: CDR1 MNHNS, CDR2 SASEGT. The ends were cut back, 3 bases at V and 5 bases at J, with 20 bases in the middle. The CDR3 DNA is TGTGCCAGCAGTGATACGGGGAGGCAGGGCAGGAACAATGAGCAGTTCTTC. This encodes CASSDTGRQGRNNEQFF.

The rearrangement uses TRBV11-3 and TRBJ2-2, with D maybe TRBD1 (5 bases). CDR3 length equals 13 residues. Deletions cut 2 bases from V and 6 bases from J, with 7 bases between. Germline V gene sequence: CDR1 SGHNT, CDR2 YENEEA. CDR3: CASSLQGAGELFF. The CDR3 DNA sequence: TGTGCCAGCAGCTTACAGGGTGCCGGGGAGCTGTTTTTT.